The 27 T cell receptor beta chains below come from one sample, sequenced in a study of beta chain features in type 1 diabetes. Of the isolated RNA, all was reverse transcribed, and so the sequenced material was expressed TCRB transcripts. Repertoires were generated with immunoSEQ multiplex PCR, while TCRdb's copy carries only in-frame clones and drops some. The table records 30,000 to 40,000 clones, 64% of them present only once. Source material: Tregs from blood. The receptors here all came from a woman aged 30 to 39 in good health.

CDR3 DNA sequence: TGTGCCAGCAGCCCCGGGACAGGGGGCTATCAGCCCCAGCATTTT. This codes for CASSPGTGGYQPQHF. The chain uses TRBV7-9 and TRBJ1-5, with TRBD1 matching over 12 bases. This CDR3 contains 15 residues. The V segment lost 5 bases and the J segment 5 bases; nucleotides outside the gene matches: 4. The germline CDR1 and CDR2 sequences are SEHNR and FQNEAQ (reference sequence). Filled out from reference TRBV7-9 and TRBJ1-5, the complete variable domain reads DTGVSQNPRHKITKRGQNVTFRCDPISEHNRLYWYRQTLGQGPEFLTYFQNEAQLEKSRLLSDRFSAERPKGSFSTLEIQRTEQGDSAMYLCASSPGTGGYQPQHFGDGTRLSIL.

This clone has a single count. The V and J genes are TRBV7-9 and TRBJ2-5; D is uncertain. Gene TRBJ2-7 matches the end of the DNA better, so the J call may be wrong. The CDR3 consists of 13 residues. CDR1 is SEHNR, CDR2 FQNEAQ, per germline (reference sequence). CDR3: CASSLRYGYEQYF. In DNA, the CDR3 is TGTGCCAGCAGCTTAAGATACGGTTACGAGCAGTACTTC.

The V call is TRBV7-2, the J call TRBJ2-7; no reliable D call. The CDR3 runs to 13 residues. V was pared by 8 bases and J by 6 bases, with 17 bases between. Germline V gene lookup returns CDR1 SGHTA and CDR2 FQGNSA. The CDR3 region is CASGTPQLPEQYF. CDR3 bases: TGTGCCAGCGGCACACCACAGCTTCCCGAGCAGTACTTC.

This clone was picked up a small number of times. This rearrangement joins TRBV4-2 to TRBJ2-5; 12 bases are a match to TRBD2. CDR1 is LGHNA, CDR2 YNFKEQ, per germline. V lost 5 bases to trimming and J lost 2 bases; unmatched junction nucleotides: 3. This CDR3 region has 15 residues. CDR3 amino acids: CASSTLAGGQETQYF. In DNA, the CDR3 is TGTGCCAGCAGCACACTAGCGGGAGGACAAGAGACCCAGTACTTC.

The chain carries TRBV29-1 and TRBJ2-7; 8 nucleotides align to TRBD1. Germline-derived CDR1 and CDR2 are SQVTM and ANQGSEA. CDR3 length equals 13 residues. Trimming at V came to 7 bases and at J to 0 bases, leaving 5 bases not matched to a gene. The CDR3 reads CSAVGTGSYEQYF. CDR3 nucleotide sequence: TGCAGCGCCGTGGGGACAGGCTCCTACGAGCAGTACTTC.

For this clone: A junction end diverges from the germline sequence, so it may reflect a read error. The V gene is TRBV5-6, the J gene TRBJ1-2, with TRBD1 matching over 7 bases. This CDR3 contains 14 residues. Germline V gene lookup returns CDR1 SGHDT and CDR2 YYEEEE. The CDR3 DNA is TGTGCCAGCAGCTTGCCAACGGGACAGTTAAGGAGGTCCTTC. Its protein is CASSLPTGQLRRSF.

The chain has TRBV27 and TRBJ2-5, with no clear D. V was trimmed by 3 bases and J by 3 bases, leaving 11 bases between them. This CDR3 has 14 residues. In germline, CDR1 is MNHEY, CDR2 SMNVEV (reference sequence). The CDR3 nucleotides are TGTGCCAGCAGTTTGGGTGGTCTAGAAGAGACCCAGTACTTC. It is translated as CASSLGGLEETQYF.

This chain uses TRBV5-1 with TRBJ2-2, with no clear D. The CDR3 consists of 14 residues. CDR1 and CDR2 (germline): SGHRS, YFSETQ. Trimming cost V 2 bases and J 6 bases, with 11 bases left between them. The CDR3 is CASSFPVGSGELFF. The CDR3 DNA is TGCGCCAGCAGCTTCCCTGTCGGGTCCGGGGAGCTGTTTTTT.

DNA for the CDR3: TGTGCCAGCAGTTATTCGGCCGGACTAGGAAAGACCCAGTACTTC. The encoded protein is CASSYSAGLGKTQYF. The chain couples TRBV6-5 to TRBJ2-5; 7 bases match TRBD2. Trimming cost V 3 bases and J 6 bases; bases outside gene matches: 10. Germline-derived CDR1 and CDR2 are MNHEY and SVGAGI. The CDR3 contains 15 residues.

This clone has more than one count but fewer than ten. The rearrangement links TRBV29-1 to TRBJ1-6, with D hard to call. The CDR3 is 13 amino acids. With 5 bases removed from V and 11 bases from J, the gap between germline ends came to 16 bases. CDR1 is SQVTM and CDR2 is ANQGSEA in the germline V gene. The CDR3 protein is CSVRTQDGTPLHF. The DNA for the CDR3 is TGCAGCGTTCGAACCCAGGACGGGACACCCCTCCACTTT.

This clone was seen a handful of times. CDR3 nucleotide sequence: TGTGCCAGCAGCTTGGCGACAAGCGAAAAACTGTTTTTT. As protein: CASSLATSEKLFF. V is TRBV5-4 and J is TRBJ1-4; D gene uncertain. The germline V gene has CDR1 SGHNT and CDR2 YYREEE (reference sequence). V lost 0 bases and J 8 bases, leaving 8 bases between the germline ends. CDR3 length: 13 residues.

This chain uses TRBV7-2 with TRBJ2-1, with D possibly TRBD1 on 6 matching bases. This CDR3 contains 12 residues. V lost 4 bases and J lost 12, with 13 bases in between. CDR1 SGHTA and CDR2 FQGNSA come from the germline V gene. The CDR3: CASSSTGRWQFF. The DNA of the CDR3 is TGTGCCAGCAGCTCTACAGGGAGATGGCAGTTCTTC.

This chain joins TRBV6-1 and TRBJ2-2; D is unclear. CDR3 length equals 14 residues. Looked up from germline, CDR1 is MNHNS and CDR2 is SASEGT. With 2 bases removed from V and 4 bases from J, the gap between germline ends came to 8 bases. DNA for the CDR3: TGTGCCAGCAGTGAACAGGTTTTCACCGGGGAGCTGTTTTTT. Encoded protein: CASSEQVFTGELFF.

This rearrangement joins TRBV19 to TRBJ1-1, with a tentative D call TRBD1 (5 bases). Trimming left V 5 bases short and J 5 bases short, with 12 bases between. Germline-derived CDR1 and CDR2 are LNHDA and SQIVND (reference sequence). This CDR3 region has 13 residues. The CDR3, as DNA: TGTGCCAGTAGTTTTAGGGGTTGGACTGAAGCTTTCTTT. Amino acid sequence: CASSFRGWTEAFF.

The chain couples TRBV7-2 to TRBJ2-3, with TRBD1 as a possible D gene (5 bases). Trimming removed 2 bases from V and 1 base from J, with 10 bases in between. Germline CDR1 reads SGHTA; CDR2 reads FQGNSA. CDR3 length: 15 residues. For the CDR3, the DNA is TGTGCCAGCAGCTTACTAGGGGCTGGCACAGATACGCAGTATTTT. Its translation is CASSLLGAGTDTQYF.

The CDR3 DNA follows: TGTGCCAGCAGCCATGGACAGGGGGAGGAAAAACTGTTTTTT. As protein: CASSHGQGEEKLFF. The chain couples TRBV4-2 to TRBJ1-4, with 10 bases aligning to TRBD1. The trim removed 3 bases at V and 8 bases at J, leaving 3 bases unmatched. CDR1 is LGHNA and CDR2 is YNFKEQ in the germline V gene. The CDR3 has 14 amino acids.

This clone was seen only once. The chain employs TRBV5-1 and TRBJ2-7; 7 nucleotides align to TRBD2. Germline V CDR1 and CDR2: SGHRS, YFSETQ. The CDR3 spans 13 residues. V dropped 2 bases and J dropped 4; count of bases not matched to a gene: 3. CDR3: CASSFSGGYEQYF. Here the CDR3 DNA reads TGCGCCAGCAGCTTTTCCGGGGGGTACGAGCAGTACTTC. Full variable domain (missing parts from reference TRBV5-1 and TRBJ2-7): KAGVTQTPRYLIKTRGQQVTLSCSPISGHRSVSWYQQTPGQGLQFLFEYFSETQRNKGNFPGRFSGRQFSNSRSEMNVSTLELGDSALYLCASSFSGGYEQYFGPGTRLTVT.

The gene calls are TRBV28 and TRBJ2-5; maybe TRBD1 (6 bases). Germline assignment: CDR1 MDHEN and CDR2 SYDVKM. V lost 2 bases, J lost 4 bases, and 14 bases lay in between. This CDR3 spans 15 amino acids. The CDR3 sequence: CASSLGGGRAETQYF. Written as DNA, the CDR3 is TGTGCCAGCAGTTTAGGGGGCGGCAGGGCAGAGACCCAGTACTTC.

This clone has just a few counts. V and J are TRBV29-1 and TRBJ1-1; maybe TRBD1 (5 bases). Germline CDR1 SQVTM, CDR2 ANQGSEA. The CDR3 loop spans 13 amino acids. Trimming shortened V by 6 bases and J by 4 bases, and 15 bases separated the two germline ends. The CDR3 DNA sequence: TGCAGCGTACTACGCAGGGAATCCACTGAAGCTTTCTTT. The encoded protein is CSVLRRESTEAFF.

This clone was observed a handful of times. The J gene is TRBJ2-1, the V gene TRBV6-6; no firm D call. Trimming left V 7 bases short and J 4 bases short, with 11 bases between. The CDR3 has 13 amino acids. The germline gives CDR1 MNHNY, CDR2 SVGAGI (reference sequence). The CDR3 DNA is TGTGCCAGCAAAGTAGCTGAGTACAATGAGCAGTTCTTC. Protein: CASKVAEYNEQFF.

V gene TRBV7-2 combines with J gene TRBJ2-7; D possibly corresponds to TRBD1 (5 bases). This CDR3 has 14 residues. The ends were cut back, 3 bases at V and 1 base at J, with 10 bases in the middle. From germline, CDR1 is SGHTA and CDR2 FQGNSA. The CDR3 sequence is CASSFGHISYEQYF. In nucleotides, the CDR3 is TGTGCCAGCAGCTTTGGACATATATCCTACGAGCAGTACTTC. Filled out from reference TRBV7-2 and TRBJ2-7, the complete variable domain reads GAGVSQSPSNKVTEKGKDVELRCDPISGHTALYWYRQSLGQGLEFLIYFQGNSAPDKSGLPSDRFSAERTGGSVSTLTIQRTQQEDSAVYLCASSFGHISYEQYFGPGTRLTVT.

V is TRBV2 and J is TRBJ1-4; the match to TRBD1 covers 7 bases. The germline V gene encodes CDR1 SNHLY and CDR2 FYNNEI. Germline trimming cut 7 bases from V and 4 bases from J; bases unmatched to any gene: 6. The CDR3 has 14 residues. Written as DNA, the CDR3 is TGTGCCAGCACGGGACAGCATTTTAATGAAAAACTGTTTTTT. It is translated as CASTGQHFNEKLFF.

The rearrangement links TRBV5-8 to TRBJ1-5; tentative D call: TRBD1 (5 bases). Trimming took 0 bases from V and 2 from J, leaving 21 bases between them. The germline V gene has CDR1 SGHTS and CDR2 YDEGEE. The CDR3 totals 19 residues. Written as DNA, the CDR3 is TGTGCCAGCAGCTTGGTTCGGGCAGGTTACAGGCTGGGCAATCAGCCCCAGCATTTT. Encoded protein: CASSLVRAGYRLGNQPQHF.

This chain links TRBV28 with TRBJ2-1; tentatively, D is TRBD2 (6 bases). V was cut by 7 bases and J by 2 bases, with 12 bases left in between. CDR1 and CDR2 (germline): MDHEN, SYDVKM. The CDR3 covers 14 residues. The CDR3 DNA reads as TGTGCCAGCAACACTAAGCGGGCCTACAATGAGCAGTTCTTC. Protein sequence: CASNTKRAYNEQFF.

The chain carries TRBV25-1 and TRBJ2-4; 7 bases agree with TRBD2. Germline V gene lookup returns CDR1 MGHDK and CDR2 SYGVNS. V trimming: 6 bases; J trimming: 2 bases; junction bases outside the gene matches: 7. The CDR3 covers 15 residues. In DNA, the CDR3 is TGTGCCAGCAGCTCGGCCGGGGGGACCAAAAACATTCAGTACTTC. It translates to CASSSAGGTKNIQYF. The full variable domain, completed using reference TRBV25-1 and TRBJ2-4, is EADIYQTPRYLVIGTGKKITLECSQTMGHDKMYWYQQDPGMELHLIHYSYGVNSTEKGDLSSESTVSRIRTEHFPLTLESARPSHTSQYLCASSSAGGTKNIQYFGAGTRLSVL.

This clone has only a few counts. This sequence joins TRBV5-1 and TRBJ2-3; TRBD2 is a possible D gene (6 bases). Germline CDR1 and CDR2: SGHRS and YFSETQ. The V end was cut by 6 bases, the J end by 2 bases, with 16 bases between. This CDR3 spans 15 amino acids. The CDR3 DNA reads TGCGCCAGCATCGAGGGACTCGAATTCACAGATACGCAGTATTTT. Translated, it gives CASIEGLEFTDTQYF.

The chain is built from TRBV6-5 and TRBJ2-7; 8 bases are a match to TRBD2. The CDR3 is 15 residues long. Per the germline V gene, CDR1 is MNHEY and CDR2 is SVGAGI. J was trimmed by 1 base and V by 0 bases; bases with no gene match: 2. DNA for the CDR3: TGTGCCAGCAGTTACTCCGGGACTAGTTCCTACGAGCAGTACTTC. Translated, it gives CASSYSGTSSYEQYF.